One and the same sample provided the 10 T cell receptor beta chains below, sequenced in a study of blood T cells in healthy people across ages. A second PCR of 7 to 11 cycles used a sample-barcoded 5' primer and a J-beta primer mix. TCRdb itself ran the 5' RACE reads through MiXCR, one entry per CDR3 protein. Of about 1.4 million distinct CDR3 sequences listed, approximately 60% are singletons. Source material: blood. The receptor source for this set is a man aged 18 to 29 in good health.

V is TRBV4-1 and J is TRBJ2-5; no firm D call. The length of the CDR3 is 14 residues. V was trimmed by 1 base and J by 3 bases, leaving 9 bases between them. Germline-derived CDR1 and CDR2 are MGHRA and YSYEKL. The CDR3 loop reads CASSQVEGKETQYF. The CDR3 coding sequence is TGCGCCAGCAGCCAAGTAGAAGGGAAAGAGACCCAGTACTTC.

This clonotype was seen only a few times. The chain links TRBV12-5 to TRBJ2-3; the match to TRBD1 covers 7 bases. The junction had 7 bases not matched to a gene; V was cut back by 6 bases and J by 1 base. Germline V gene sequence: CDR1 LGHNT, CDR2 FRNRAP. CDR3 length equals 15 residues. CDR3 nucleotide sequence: TGTGCTAGTGGGAGAACAGGGGAAGGCACAGATACGCAGTATTTT. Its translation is CASGRTGEGTDTQYF.

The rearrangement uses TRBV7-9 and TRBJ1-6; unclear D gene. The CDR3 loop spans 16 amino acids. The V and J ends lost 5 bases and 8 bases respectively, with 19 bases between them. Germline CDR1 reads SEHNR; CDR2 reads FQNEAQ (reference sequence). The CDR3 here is CASSTITGYGHSPLHF. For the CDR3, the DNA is TGTGCCAGCAGCACCATCACCGGGTATGGTCATTCACCCCTCCACTTT.

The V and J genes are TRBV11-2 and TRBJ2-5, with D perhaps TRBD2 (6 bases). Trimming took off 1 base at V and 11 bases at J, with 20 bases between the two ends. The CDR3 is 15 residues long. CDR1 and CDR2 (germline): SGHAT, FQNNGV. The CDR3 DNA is TGTGCCAGCAGCTTAGGACTAGGGGCCTCCAATGAGCAGTACTTC. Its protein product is CASSLGLGASNEQYF. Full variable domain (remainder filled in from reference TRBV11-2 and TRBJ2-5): EAGVAQSPRYKIIEKRQSVAFWCNPISGHATLYWYQQILGQGPKLLIQFQNNGVVDDSQLPKDRFSAERLKGVDSTLKIQPAKLEDSAVYLCASSLGLGASNEQYFGPGTRLLVL.

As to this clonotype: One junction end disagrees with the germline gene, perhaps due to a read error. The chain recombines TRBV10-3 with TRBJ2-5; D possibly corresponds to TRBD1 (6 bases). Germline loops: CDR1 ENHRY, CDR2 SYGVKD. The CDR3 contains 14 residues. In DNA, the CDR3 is TGTGCCATCAACAGCCCAGGGGTCCAAGGGACCCAGTACTTC. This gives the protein CAINSPGVQGTQYF.

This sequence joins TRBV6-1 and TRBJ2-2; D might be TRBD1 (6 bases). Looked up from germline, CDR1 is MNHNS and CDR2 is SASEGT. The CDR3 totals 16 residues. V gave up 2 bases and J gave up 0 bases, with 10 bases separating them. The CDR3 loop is CASSEWGPANTGELFF. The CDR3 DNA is TGTGCCAGCAGTGAATGGGGGCCCGCGAACACCGGGGAGCTGTTTTTT.

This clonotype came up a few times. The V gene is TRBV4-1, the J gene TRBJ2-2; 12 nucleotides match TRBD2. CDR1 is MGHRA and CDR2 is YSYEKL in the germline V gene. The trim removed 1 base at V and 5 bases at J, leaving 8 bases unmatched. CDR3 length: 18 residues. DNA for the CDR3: TGCGCCAGCAGCCAAGGCCCGACTAGCGGGAGCGGTACCGGGGAGCTGTTTTTT. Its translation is CASSQGPTSGSGTGELFF.

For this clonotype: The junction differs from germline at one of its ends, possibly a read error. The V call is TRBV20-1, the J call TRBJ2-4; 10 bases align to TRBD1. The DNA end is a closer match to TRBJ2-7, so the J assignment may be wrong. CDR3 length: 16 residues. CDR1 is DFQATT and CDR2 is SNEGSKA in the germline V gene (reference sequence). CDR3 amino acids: CSAREPPGQGNYEQYF. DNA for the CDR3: TGCAGTGCCAGAGAACCACCGGGACAGGGGAACTACGAGCAGTACTTC.

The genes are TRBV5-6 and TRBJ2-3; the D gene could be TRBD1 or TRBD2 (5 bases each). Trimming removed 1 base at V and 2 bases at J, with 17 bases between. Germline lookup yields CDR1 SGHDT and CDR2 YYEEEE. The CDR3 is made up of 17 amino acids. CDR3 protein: CASSLYGTLTVTDTQYF. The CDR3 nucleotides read TGTGCCAGCAGCTTGTATGGGACCCTGACTGTCACAGATACGCAGTATTTT.

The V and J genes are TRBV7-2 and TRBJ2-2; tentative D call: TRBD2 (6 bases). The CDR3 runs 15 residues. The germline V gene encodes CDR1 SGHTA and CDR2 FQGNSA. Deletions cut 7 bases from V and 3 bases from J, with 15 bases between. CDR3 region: CASNRDWSDTGELFF. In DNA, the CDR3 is TGTGCCAGCAACCGGGACTGGTCGGACACCGGGGAGCTGTTTTTT.